The source of this T cell receptor (beta chain) is a study of control samples from healthy donors and cancer patients. Notes on this clone: One end of the junction is discordant with germline, which a read error may explain. Other DNA sequences in this sample translate to the same CDR3.

This CDR3 contains 14 residues. Germline assignment: CDR1 SGHTA and CDR2 FQGNSA. The data were produced by immunoSEQ multiplex PCR, yet TCRdb's version contains in-frame clones alone and is incomplete. The sample holds about 130,000 clones, approximately 90% seen once. The V gene is TRBV7-2, the J gene TRBJ2-4; either TRBD1 or TRBD2 may supply D (6 bases each). This sequence originates from a woman in her forties or fifties in good health. Sample: blood. The CDR3 DNA sequence: TGTGCCAGCAGCTACGGGGGCAACAAGAACATTCAATACTTC. Translation gives CASSYGGNKNIQYF. Full variable domain (missing parts from reference TRBV7-2 and TRBJ2-4): GAGVSQSPSNKVTEKGKDVELRCDPISGHTALYWYRQSLGQGLEFLIYFQGNSAPDKSGLPSDRFSAERTGGSVSTLTIQRTQQEDSAVYLCASSYGGNKNIQYFGAGTRLSVL.